This entry lists 16 T cell receptor beta chains sequenced from one sample in a study of T cells after somatic rescue of genetic block. Only in-frame clones appear in the TCRdb table, and some are missing; sequencing was by immunoSEQ multiplex PCR. This table has 55,000 or so clones, approximately 96% appearing once. The sequenced material came from peripheral blood mononuclear cells (PBMCs). All receptors come from a child less than two years old.

The chain is built from TRBV4-2 and TRBJ2-7; the D is unclear. The CDR3 contains 12 residues. Germline CDR1 and CDR2: LGHNA and YNFKEQ. Deletions cut 0 bases from V and 3 bases from J, with 3 bases between. As DNA, the CDR3 is TGTGCCAGCAGCCAAGATAGCTACGAGCAGTACTTC. Translation gives CASSQDSYEQYF.

The chain carries TRBV19 and TRBJ2-2; a possible D gene is TRBD2 (6 bases). Germline V gene lookup returns CDR1 LNHDA and CDR2 SQIVND (reference sequence). This CDR3 is built from 20 residues. The V gene lost 2 bases and the J gene lost 2 bases, with 24 bases spanning the gap. The CDR3 DNA follows: TGTGCCAGTAGTATAAGAGCGAGAGGTAGGGGAGGCGACAACACCGGGGAGCTGTTTTTT. It codes for CASSIRARGRGGDNTGELFF.

The rearrangement uses TRBV4-3 and TRBJ2-3; 9 bases match TRBD1. This CDR3 has 15 residues. V lost 1 base and J lost 2; bases outside the gene matches: 1. Germline V gives CDR1 LGHNA, CDR2 YSLEER. CDR3 region: CASSQGDRVTDTQYF. The CDR3 DNA follows: TGCGCCAGCAGCCAAGGGGACAGGGTCACAGATACGCAGTATTTT.

A remark on this clone: Other DNA variants within this sample encode the same CDR3. This chain connects TRBV25-1 to TRBJ1-2; D perhaps matches TRBD1 (6 bases). The CDR3 is 12 amino acids. CDR1 is MGHDK, CDR2 SYGVNS, per germline. V was clipped by 2 bases and J by 5 bases, with 6 bases between them. CDR3 loop: CASSEQGYGYTF. The CDR3 coding sequence is TGTGCCAGCAGTGAACAGGGGTATGGCTACACCTTC.

V usage is TRBV2 and J usage is TRBJ2-7; possible D gene TRBD2, 6 bases. CDR1 SNHLY and CDR2 FYNNEI come from the germline V gene. Trimming took off 5 bases at V and 3 bases at J, with 14 bases between the two ends. The length of the CDR3 is 14 residues. CDR3 in amino acids: CASSFRLDGYEQYF. Here the CDR3 DNA reads TGTGCCAGCAGTTTCCGACTAGACGGCTACGAGCAGTACTTC.

This clone was observed a single time. The chain joins TRBV4-1 to TRBJ2-7; D not certain. The CDR3 has 16 residues. Trimming shortened V by 3 bases and J by 4 bases, and 19 bases separated the two germline ends. Germline values: CDR1 MGHRA, CDR2 YSYEKL. CDR3 sequence (DNA): TGCGCCAGCAGCCACACAGAGGACCCCTCCAGGTACGAGCAGTACTTC. Amino acid sequence: CASSHTEDPSRYEQYF.

The chain joins TRBV6-4 to TRBJ2-1, with D possibly matching TRBD2 (6 bases). Trimming left V 3 bases short and J 2 bases short, with 11 bases between. The CDR3 contains 15 residues. Germline V gene data show CDR1 as MRHNA and CDR2 as SNTAGT. CDR3 bases: TGTGCCAGCAGTGAAACCGGGAGTGCCTACAATGAGCAGTTCTTC. Residues: CASSETGSAYNEQFF.

As regards this clone: Distinct nucleotide sequences in the sample also encode this CDR3. CDR3 loop: CAWPLGGHHAGGTSEKLFF. CDR3 sequence (DNA): TGTGCCTGGCCGTTGGGGGGACACCATGCCGGGGGCACATCTGAAAAACTGTTTTTT. J is TRBJ1-4 and V is TRBV30; TRBD1 might be the D (6 bases). There are 19 residues in the CDR3. V dropped 5 bases and J dropped 7 bases, with 32 bases sitting between them. Germline CDR1 and CDR2: GTSNPN and SVGIG (reference sequence).

The chain employs TRBV19 and TRBJ2-3; the match to TRBD2 covers 8 bases. Germline V gene sequence: CDR1 LNHDA, CDR2 SQIVND (reference sequence). With V trimmed by 6 bases and J by 6 bases, 8 bases remained unmatched. The CDR3 has 14 amino acids. The CDR3 DNA reads TGTGCCAGTAGACGATCGGGAGGGCCGGATACGCAGTATTTT. It encodes CASRRSGGPDTQYF.

The J gene is TRBJ2-7, the V gene TRBV27, with D hard to call. The germline CDR1 and CDR2 sequences are MNHEY and SMNVEV (reference sequence). With 0 bases removed from V and 5 bases from J, the gap between germline ends came to 8 bases. There are 13 residues in the CDR3. The CDR3 spells CASSLSEIHEQYF. The CDR3 DNA is TGTGCCAGCAGTTTATCCGAAATCCACGAGCAGTACTTC.

This chain links TRBV7-9 with TRBJ2-1, with 12 bases identical to TRBD2. CDR1 SEHNR and CDR2 FQNEAQ come from the germline V gene (reference sequence). CDR3 size: 17 residues. V was clipped by 1 base and J by 3 bases; unmatched bases: 4. The CDR3 here is CASSLGLAGAYYNEQFF. CDR3 DNA sequence: TGTGCCAGCAGCTTAGGACTAGCGGGAGCTTACTACAATGAGCAGTTCTTC.

V is TRBV4-3 and J is TRBJ1-2; D unclear. V lost 0 bases and J 5 bases, leaving 7 bases between the germline ends. The CDR3 consists of 13 residues. Per the germline V gene, CDR1 is LGHNA and CDR2 is YSLEER. CDR3 nucleotides: TGCGCCAGCAGCCAAGATCTAAGTTATGGCTACACCTTC. Translating gives CASSQDLSYGYTF.

This chain links TRBV4-2 with TRBJ2-3, with D unresolved. The germline V gene has CDR1 LGHNA and CDR2 YNFKEQ. V shed 3 bases and J shed 0 bases, with 10 bases lying between them. The CDR3 loop spans 15 amino acids. Written as DNA, the CDR3 is TGTGCCAGCAGCCAGGTTTTGACTAGCACAGATACGCAGTATTTT. Translating gives CASSQVLTSTDTQYF.

The gene calls are TRBV5-6 and TRBJ1-5; D gene unclear. Looked up from germline, CDR1 is SGHDT and CDR2 is YYEEEE. The V end was cut by 0 bases, the J end by 1 base, with 5 bases between. The CDR3 extends over 14 amino acids. The CDR3 is CASSLGASNQPQHF. In DNA, the CDR3 is TGTGCCAGCAGCTTGGGGGCGAGCAATCAGCCCCAGCATTTT.

This clone showed up just once. This sequence joins TRBV10-3 and TRBJ1-2, with D maybe TRBD1 (5 bases). The CDR3 has 12 residues. The germline V gene encodes CDR1 ENHRY and CDR2 SYGVKD. The V end lost 6 bases, the J end lost 8 bases, and 13 bases lay between the germline ends. This chain's CDR3 is CAISGGAGGYTF. In nucleotides, the CDR3 is TGTGCCATCAGCGGCGGGGCGGGAGGCTACACCTTC.

The V and J genes are TRBV6-4 and TRBJ2-1; 13 positions match TRBD2. The CDR3 extends over 17 amino acids. Germline values: CDR1 MRHNA, CDR2 SNTAGT. Trimming removed 1 base from V and 4 bases from J; junction bases left unmatched: 4. The CDR3 region has the DNA TGTGCCAGCAGTGACTGGACTAGCGGGAGTGATTACAATGAGCAGTTCTTC. It is translated as CASSDWTSGSDYNEQFF.